A single count supports the clone carrying this T cell receptor (beta chain). Its antigen remains unknown. The CDR3 extends over 10 amino acids. Deletions cut 0 bases from V and 8 bases from J, with 2 bases between. Germline V gene lookup returns CDR1 MGHDK and CDR2 SYGVNS. The data were obtained in a study of T cells after yellow fever vaccination. Findings and limits, study-wide: Contaminants from the bulk population, in the form of abundant clonotypes, could be found in FACS-sorted repertoires. Only a small proportion of the clonotypes turned up in both the CD4 and the CD8 compartments, likely arising from convergent recombination.

The 5'RACE template-switching step produced TCR cDNA and added a universal primer site and UMIs. TCRdb redid the calling of the 5' RACE reads with MiXCR, one entry per CDR3 protein. The sample consists of about 130,000 distinct CDR3 sequences, around 9.8% of them appearing once. The chain recombines TRBV25-1 with TRBJ2-7; D is ambiguous. Here the sequenced sample was CD8+ T cells sorted from PBMCs, taken on the day of the yellow fever booster vaccination. This clonotype was sampled from a man younger than 30 who received the YFV17D yellow fever vaccine. DNA for the CDR3: TGTGCCAGCAGTGAATATCAGCAGTACTTC. It encodes CASSEYQQYF.